This note documents a single TCR beta chain sequence. The specificity of this receptor is unknown. Base qualities are missing; no much larger clone stands one base away. The record originates from a study of T cell responses to AZD1222 COVID-19 vaccine (dated by TCRdb to the early 2020s). With regard to the full study: AZD1222 recipients whose second dose came at about 4 weeks and those whose second dose came at about 12 weeks were combined into one group, since spike-specific TCR depth and breadth did not differ between the two schedules. Trial participants were enrolled by age into subgroups of 18-55, 56-69 and 70-plus years, and around 150, 29 and 61 TCR-sequenced participants, respectively, were included in these subgroups. TCR sequencing covered some 240 trial participants: about 210 given two doses of AZD1222 and approximately 25 given two doses of MenACWY control vaccine.

Taken from the germline V gene, the CDR1 and CDR2 loops are SGHAT and FQNNGV. The CDR3 measures 15 amino acids from cysteine to phenylalanine. Just CDR3 DNA is preserved here, 45 bases in frame from base 1. For this chain, trimming is 2 bases at the V end and 4 bases at the J end, and the number of junction bases without a gene match is 4. The CDR3 regions of human TCRbeta chains were analyzed by immunosequencing. The published analysis was carried out like this. Repertoire TCRs were matched against a reference library of SARS-CoV-2-specific TCRs generated with the MIRA antigen-specificity platform. Breadth meant the fraction of unique TCRs that were SARS-CoV-2-associated, whereas depth meant the fraction of total T cells that were SARS-CoV-2-associated. Using the MIRA data, each spike-specific TCR was assigned both to the spike region to which the TCR was reactive and to a CD4 or CD8 class. Log10-transformed breadth and depth values were compared by one-way ANOVA with Sidak's multiple comparisons tests. TCRdb limited this immuneACCESS table to in-frame rearrangements with V and J called. A share of clones is missing; checked studies link under half to unresolved V genes, and the rest is unexplained. Clone size and V and J calls were adopted from that table, with D and trimming inferred from the DNA. Across this sample there are over 85,000 clones, with about 85% seen only once. The top ten clones comprise about 5% of the sample.

The paper as a whole reports these results and caveats: Reportedly, almost half of the unique spike-specific TCRs recognized epitopes lying outside the regions that are mutated in the B.1.351 and B.1.1.7 variants. Conclusions about previously exposed vaccinees were limited because only a handful of AZD1222 recipients were SARS-CoV-2 seropositive at baseline. The 56-69-year group was small, and its depth increase did not reach significance, likely because of low power. Because no samples from the day 14 peak response were available, repertoires could be characterized only after the peak T cell response. After two AZD1222 doses, spike-specific TCR breadth and depth were significantly higher than at day 0 and than in MenACWY recipients. Participants were mostly white British and included more females than males, and it was suggested by the authors that clonal diversity may have been underestimated. CD4 TCRs associated with the vaccine covered the entire spike protein, and the dominant responses were in regions 160-218 and 743-854.

In light of the paper, this sample's time point label describes: baseline before first vaccination. Vaccinee samples were obtained from the UK trials COV001 and COV002, which included a single-blind randomized controlled phase 2/3 trial of AZD1222 (ChAdOx1 nCoV-19) in healthy adults. Trial participant PBMC samples were collected at day 0 and day 28 after the second dose for TCRbeta chain sequencing. This TCR came from an adult in good health. The sequenced sample was peripheral blood, obtained on day 0 of AZD1222 vaccination. The rearrangement combines TRBV11-2 with TRBJ2-1, and 8 junction bases match TRBD1. The CDR3 corresponds to CASSLIRGRYNEQFF. The DNA is as follows: TGTGCCAGCAGCTTAATCAGGGGGCGGTACAATGAGCAGTTCTTC. Extended through the reference TRBV11-2 and TRBJ2-1 proteins, this CDR3 yields the full variable domain: EAGVAQSPRYKIIEKRQSVAFWCNPISGHATLYWYQQILGQGPKLLIQFQNNGVVDDSQLPKDRFSAERLKGVDSTLKIQPAKLEDSAVYLCASSLIRGRYNEQFFGPGTRLTVL.